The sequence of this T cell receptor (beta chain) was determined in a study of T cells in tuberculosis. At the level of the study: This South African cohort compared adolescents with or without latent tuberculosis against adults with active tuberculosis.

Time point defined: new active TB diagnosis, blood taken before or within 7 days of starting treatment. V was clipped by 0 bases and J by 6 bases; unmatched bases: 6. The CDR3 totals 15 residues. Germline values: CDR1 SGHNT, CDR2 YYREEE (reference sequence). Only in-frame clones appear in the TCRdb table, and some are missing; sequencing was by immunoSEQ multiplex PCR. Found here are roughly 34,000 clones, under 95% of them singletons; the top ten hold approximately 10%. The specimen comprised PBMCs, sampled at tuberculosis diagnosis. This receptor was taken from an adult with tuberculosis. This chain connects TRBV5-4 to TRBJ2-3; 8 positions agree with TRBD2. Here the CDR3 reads CASSLAGLAGDTQYF. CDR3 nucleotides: TGTGCCAGCAGCTTGGCCGGACTAGCCGGCGATACGCAGTATTTT.